The rows below give T cell receptor beta chains drawn from one sample of a study of early T cells in non-severe SARS-CoV-2 infection. TCRdb processed the 5' RACE reads anew with MiXCR; each CDR3 protein has one entry. This sample carries 40,000 to 55,000 distinct CDR3 sequences, around 6.5% of them seen once, and the ten largest clones take 20% to 25%. The source material was whole blood, sampled at baseline. The receptors derive from an adult who was a healthcare worker with PCR-confirmed SARS-CoV-2 infection or an uninfected control (not recorded which). Each CDR3 is given with its conserved first and last residue. The order of the fields is V gene, clone size, D gene, J gene, CDR3 DNA, CDR3 protein. The D gene is left open where the match is weak. Clone size is given for some rows only: seen once, a few or many times, or a class if the clone is expanded.

TRBV4-1,few,TRBD1,TRBJ2-2,TGCGCCAGCTCGGACAGGGGGAACACCGGGGAGCTGTTTTTT,CASSDRGNTGELFF
TRBV11-2,many,-,TRBJ2-7,TGTGCCAGCAGCTTACGGCCCCGACAGGAAAGGGGTACGCTTGAGCAGTACTTC,CASSLRPRQERGTLEQYF
TRBV20-1,-,-,TRBJ1-5,TGCAGTGCTCTAAGGGGGGGATCGAATCAGCCCCAGCATTTT,CSALRGGSNQPQHF
TRBV3-1,few,-,TRBJ2-3,TGTGCCAGCAGCCAAGTGGCAGATACGCAGTATTTT,CASSQVADTQYF
TRBV24-1,few,-,TRBJ2-2,TGTGCCACCAGTGATTTAAGGGACACCGGGGAGCTGTTTTTT,CATSDLRDTGELFF
TRBV19,-,-,TRBJ1-1,TGTGCCAGTAGTTTCCGGGACGGGCTTGGTGACACTGAAGCTTTCTTT,CASSFRDGLGDTEAFF
TRBV7-6,-,TRBD1,TRBJ2-1,TGTGCCAGCAGCTTCGCCGGGACAGGGGCATACAATGAGCAGTTCTTC,CASSFAGTGAYNEQFF
TRBV9,-,-,TRBJ2-7,TGTGCCAGCAGCCCCTGGATAAGCCGTAACGAGCAGTACTTC,CASSPWISRNEQYF
TRBV27,many,TRBD1,TRBJ2-3,TGTGCCAGCAGGGGGCGGAGGACAGGGAAAACAGATACGCAGTATTTT,CASRGRRTGKTDTQYF
TRBV2,few,-,TRBJ1-1,TGTGCCAGCAGTTCAACAGGGAGGAGCACTGAAGCTTTCTTT,CASSSTGRSTEAFF
TRBV11-2,many,-,TRBJ1-1,TGTGCCAGCAGCTTGACACCAGGTTACACTGAAGCTTTCTTT,CASSLTPGYTEAFF
TRBV4-3,many,-,TRBJ1-2,TGCGCCAGCAGCCAAGAGGGGCCCAGGGTGAATGGCTACACCTTC,CASSQEGPRVNGYTF
TRBV7-6,-,TRBD2,TRBJ2-1,TGTGCCAGCAGCGCAGCGGGGGGGCATAATGAGCAGTTCTTC,CASSAAGGHNEQFF
TRBV9,-,-,TRBJ2-1,TGTGCCAGCAGCGTAGAGGGCGGAGGGGGTTACAATGAGCAGTTCTTC,CASSVEGGGGYNEQFF
TRBV20-1,many,TRBD1,TRBJ1-4,TGCAGTGCTTTGGGGACAGGGAACGAAAAACTGTTTTTT,CSALGTGNEKLFF
TRBV11-2,many,-,TRBJ1-1,TGTGCCAGCAGCGCCAGGGATGTCAAGACTGAAGCTTTCTTT,CASSARDVKTEAFF
TRBV7-6,many,-,TRBJ2-3,TGTGCCAGCAGCCCGAAAAGGGGCGGGGGCGTCACTAGCACAGATACGCAGTATTTT,CASSPKRGGGVTSTDTQYF
TRBV14,-,TRBD2,TRBJ2-3,TGTGCCAGCAGCCAAGACAGCGGGAGAGGCACAGATACGCAGTATTTT,CASSQDSGRGTDTQYF
TRBV20-1,many,-,TRBJ1-6,TGCAGTGCGAGGATCACAGGAGGGGTTTCACCCCTCCACTTT,CSARITGGVSPLHF
TRBV20-1,few,-,TRBJ1-1,TGCAGTGCTAGAAGGGGCGACACTGAAGCTTTCTTT,CSARRGDTEAFF
TRBV7-2,-,TRBD2,TRBJ2-1,TGTGCCAGCAGCTTGAAGGGTCTAGCGGGAGAGTATGAGCAGTTCTTC,CASSLKGLAGEYEQFF
TRBV4-1,many,-,TRBJ2-5,TGCGCCAGCAGCCAATCTGGAGGGGGCTTCCAAGAGACCCAGTACTTC,CASSQSGGGFQETQYF
TRBV20-1,many,TRBD1,TRBJ1-1,TGCAGTGCTACAGGGGGGAACACTGAAGCTTTCTTT,CSATGGNTEAFF
TRBV20-1,many,-,TRBJ2-1,TGCAGTGCTAGGCCTCCACAGCGAAGCTCCTACAATGAGCAGTTCTTC,CSARPPQRSSYNEQFF
TRBV5-1,many,-,TRBJ2-1,TGCGCCAGCAGCTTGGCGGGGAGTGAGCAGTTCTTC,CASSLAGSEQFF
TRBV7-8,many,-,TRBJ1-5,TGTGCCAGCAGCTTAGGTACGGGACAGCCCCAGCATTTT,CASSLGTGQPQHF
TRBV9,-,-,TRBJ2-7,TGTGCCAGCAGCCCTGACTTAAGGGCCAGCGAGCAGTACTTC,CASSPDLRASEQYF